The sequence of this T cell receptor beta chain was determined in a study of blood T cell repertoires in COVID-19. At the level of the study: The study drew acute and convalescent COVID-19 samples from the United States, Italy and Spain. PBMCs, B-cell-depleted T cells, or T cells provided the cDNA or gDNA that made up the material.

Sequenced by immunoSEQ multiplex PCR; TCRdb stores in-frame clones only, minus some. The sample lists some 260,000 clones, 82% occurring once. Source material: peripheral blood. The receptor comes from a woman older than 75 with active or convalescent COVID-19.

CDR3 residues: CASSRTGTHYGYTF. CDR3 DNA sequence: TGCGCCAGCAGTAGGACAGGGACTCACTATGGCTACACCTTC. The chain is built from TRBV10-2 and TRBJ1-2; 8 bases align to TRBD1. Germline V gene data show CDR1 as WSHSY and CDR2 as SAAADI. This CDR3 is built from 14 residues. With 5 bases clipped from V and 3 bases from J, the junction kept 5 bases outside the gene matches.